Listed here are 2 T cell receptor beta chains from one sample, sequenced in a study of long-term antiretroviral therapy in people with HIV (dated by TCRdb to 2021 to 2024). The immunoSEQ hsTCRB v3.0 assay was used at survey level resolution for TRB variable region sequencing. This immuneACCESS table, as held by TCRdb, lists in-frame sequences with V and J called but not all clones. Of the missing ones, under half trace to an unresolved V gene in checked studies; the others have no known cause. For this sample the table gives 30,000 to 40,000 clones, of which 79% were detected only once. The ten largest clonotypes hold more than 3% of the sample. The material sequenced was unsorted PBMCs, taken 1.9 years after starting antiretroviral therapy. The origin of the receptors is a man aged 18 to 30 with HIV.

The rearrangement uses TRBV12-5 and TRBJ1-1; tentatively, D is TRBD1 (6 bases). With 6 bases removed from V and 5 bases from J, the gap between germline ends came to 19 bases. Germline V gene lookup returns CDR1 LGHNT and CDR2 FRNRAP. The CDR3 length is 15 residues. The CDR3 sequence is CASGTWAGAGTEAFF. CDR3 coding DNA: TGTGCTAGTGGGACGTGGGCGGGGGCGGGAACTGAAGCTTTCTTT. Using reference TRBV12-5 and TRBJ1-1 for the parts outside the CDR3, the full variable domain is DARVTQTPRHKVTEMGQEVTMRCQPILGHNTVFWYRQTMMQGLELLAYFRNRAPLDDSGMPKDRFSAEMPDATLATLKIQPSEPRDSAVYFCASGTWAGAGTEAFFGQGTRLTVV.

This clone was seen more than once but under ten times. This rearrangement joins TRBV7-7 to TRBJ1-5, with D maybe TRBD1 (6 bases). This CDR3 is 13 amino acids long. Germline V gene data show CDR1 as SSHAT and CDR2 as FNYEAQ (reference sequence). The CDR3 DNA reads as TGTGCTAGCTCCCACAGGGCCTGGCAGCCCCAGCATTTT. Translated, it gives CASSHRAWQPQHF.